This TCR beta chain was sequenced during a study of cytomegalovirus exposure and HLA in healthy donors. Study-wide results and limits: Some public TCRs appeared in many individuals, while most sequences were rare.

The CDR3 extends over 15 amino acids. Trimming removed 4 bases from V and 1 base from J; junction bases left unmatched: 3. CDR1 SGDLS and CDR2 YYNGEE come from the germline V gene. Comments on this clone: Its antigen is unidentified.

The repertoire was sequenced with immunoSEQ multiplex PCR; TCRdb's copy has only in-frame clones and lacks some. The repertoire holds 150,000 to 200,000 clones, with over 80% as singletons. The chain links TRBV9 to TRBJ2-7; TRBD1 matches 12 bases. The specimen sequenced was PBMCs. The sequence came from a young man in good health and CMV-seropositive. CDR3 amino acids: CASSSGQGASYEQYF. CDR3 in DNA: TGTGCCAGCAGCTCGGGACAGGGGGCGTCCTACGAGCAGTACTTC.